This TCR beta chain emerged from a study of T cell clones after liver transplantation. Germline V lookup: CDR1 LNHDA, CDR2 SQIVND (reference sequence). V was pared by 4 bases and J by 4 bases, with 9 bases of the junction left unmatched. The CDR3 spans 16 residues. This clone was seen a single time. The assay was immunoSEQ multiplex PCR, and TCRdb's table has in-frame clones only and misses some. The sample lists around 110,000 clones, 90% occurring once. Sequences were derived from CD4+ T cells from blood, sampled 12 months after liver transplant. This chain links TRBV19 with TRBJ2-3; TRBD2 aligns across 9 bases. The source is a human patient who received a liver transplant. Some of these T cells may belong to the graft donor. The DNA for the CDR3 is TGTGCCAGTAGTAGCCTCTGGCGGGAGGGTTCAGATACGCAGTATTTT. This gives the protein CASSSLWREGSDTQYF.